A single sample gave rise to the 15 T cell receptor beta chains below, sequenced in a study of PD-L1 blockade in urothelial cancer. Indicated time point: pretreatment peripheral blood. Sequencing used immunoSEQ multiplex PCR; TCRdb keeps in-frame clones, though not all of them. The sample has 35,000 to 45,000 clones, 90% to 95% seen once. Source: PBMCs, taken around atezolizumab (anti-PD-L1) treatment. The source is an older woman with urothelial cancer.

This clone was seen a few times. Here the CDR3 DNA reads TGTGCCAGCTCACCATCCTCAGGGGGCGGTGGCTACACCTTC. As protein: CASSPSSGGGGYTF. The V and J genes are TRBV18 and TRBJ1-2; the match to TRBD1 covers 8 bases. J gave up 7 bases and V 2 bases, and 6 bases lay outside the gene matches. The germline CDR1 and CDR2 sequences are KGHSH and LQKENI. The CDR3 runs to 14 residues.

The CDR3 DNA follows: TGTGCTAGTGGTTTGGGTTCCGGGACTACCACCACAGATACGCAGTATTTT. Translating it yields CASGLGSGTTTTDTQYF. The chain combines TRBV12-5 with TRBJ2-3; 7 bases are shared with TRBD2. This CDR3 has 17 amino acids. V was clipped by 1 base and J by 2 bases; unmatched bases: 9. Germline CDR1 LGHNT, CDR2 FRNRAP.

The J gene is TRBJ2-5, the V gene TRBV18; 10 nucleotides line up with TRBD2. V shed 4 bases, J shed 3 bases, and the junction held 2 bases outside the gene matches. The CDR3 consists of 14 residues. The germline V gene has CDR1 KGHSH and CDR2 LQKENI. CDR3 bases: TGTGCCAGCTCACTCCTAGCGGGAGAAGAGACCCAGTACTTC. It encodes CASSLLAGEETQYF.

J is TRBJ2-5 and V is TRBV5-4; TRBD1 aligns across 7 bases. The length of the CDR3 is 13 residues. V dropped 4 bases and J dropped 5; count of bases not matched to a gene: 5. Germline V gene sequence: CDR1 SGHNT, CDR2 YYREEE (reference sequence). CDR3 loop: CASSKTGWETQYF. Here the CDR3 DNA reads TGTGCCAGCAGCAAGACAGGGTGGGAGACCCAGTACTTC.

The chain has TRBV2 and TRBJ2-1, with TRBD2 as a possible D gene (6 bases). CDR1 SNHLY and CDR2 FYNNEI come from the germline V gene. The germline V and J ends were trimmed by 1 base and 6 bases, with 28 bases remaining between them. This CDR3 is built from 20 residues. CDR3 DNA sequence: TGTGCCAGCAGTGAAGACTGGGGAGGTGGGAGGAATCAGCGCGGCAATGAGCAGTTCTTC. Translation: CASSEDWGGGRNQRGNEQFF.

The J gene is TRBJ1-2, the V gene TRBV9; D gene ambiguous. This CDR3 is built from 13 residues. Germline V CDR1 and CDR2: SGDLS, YYNGEE. Trimming took off 0 bases at V and 8 bases at J, with 11 bases between the two ends. CDR3 amino acids: CASSVESGVGYTF. As DNA, the CDR3 is TGTGCCAGCAGCGTAGAATCAGGCGTCGGCTACACCTTC.

This chain connects TRBV11-3 to TRBJ2-7; possibly TRBD2 for D (6 bases). The CDR3 contains 14 residues. V was pared by 3 bases and J by 3 bases, with 12 bases between. CDR1 and CDR2 from the germline V gene are SGHNT and YENEEA. For the CDR3, the DNA is TGTGCCAGCAGCTTCGGCGGGGCCATCTACGAGCAGTACTTC. Translating gives CASSFGGAIYEQYF.

This clone has just one count. The chain uses TRBV28 and TRBJ1-5, with 10 bases aligning to TRBD1. Germline CDR1 reads MDHEN; CDR2 reads SYDVKM. This CDR3 has 17 residues. Trimming at V came to 2 bases and at J to 4 bases, leaving 8 bases not matched to a gene. The CDR3 sequence: CASSLILGQGLNQPQHF. The CDR3 coding sequence is TGTGCCAGCAGTTTAATTTTGGGACAGGGGTTAAATCAGCCCCAGCATTTT.

This clone has only one observation. The chain employs TRBV27 and TRBJ2-6; 12 positions match TRBD1. Germline loops: CDR1 MNHEY, CDR2 SMNVEV (reference sequence). Losses at the gene ends were 1 base for V and 3 bases for J; bases not matched to a gene: 4. The CDR3 totals 18 residues. CDR3 protein: CASSLWGQGALGANVLTF. CDR3 sequence (DNA): TGTGCCAGCAGTTTATGGGGACAGGGGGCGCTTGGGGCCAACGTCCTGACTTTC.

The V call is TRBV7-8, the J call TRBJ2-7; 9 bases align to TRBD1. Germline CDR1 is SGHVS and CDR2 is FQNEAQ. J lost 3 bases, V lost 4 bases, and 4 bases had no gene match. The CDR3 has 14 residues. CDR3 amino acids: CASSSGQGGYEQYF. CDR3 sequence (DNA): TGTGCCAGCAGCTCGGGACAGGGAGGCTACGAGCAGTACTTC.

A single count supports this clone. The rearrangement uses TRBV13 and TRBJ2-7, with TRBD2 matching 8 bases. The germline V gene has CDR1 PRHDT and CDR2 FYEKMQ (reference sequence). The CDR3 loop spans 15 amino acids. V lost 1 base and J lost 0; bases outside the gene matches: 2. CDR3 bases: TGTGCCAGCAGCTTAGTAGCGGGATACTCCTACGAGCAGTACTTC. Translation gives CASSLVAGYSYEQYF. The whole variable domain, remainder taken from reference TRBV13 and TRBJ2-7, is AAGVIQSPRHLIKEKRETATLKCYPIPRHDTVYWYQQGPGQDPQFLISFYEKMQSDKGSIPDRFSAQQFSDYHSELNMSSLELGDSALYFCASSLVAGYSYEQYFGPGTRLTVT.

The rearrangement joins TRBV27 to TRBJ2-5, with TRBD2 identical over 13 bases. Germline lookup yields CDR1 MNHEY and CDR2 SMNVEV (reference sequence). The CDR3 covers 14 residues. With V trimmed by 7 bases and J by 4 bases, 3 bases remained unmatched. CDR3 coding DNA: TGTGCCAGCATGGGACTAGCGGGATTAGAGACCCAGTACTTC. Its translation: CASMGLAGLETQYF.

The chain joins TRBV5-1 to TRBJ2-7; 7 nucleotides match TRBD2. Unmatched junction bases numbered 22, after V lost 4 bases and J lost 6 bases. The CDR3 loop spans 18 amino acids. Germline-derived CDR1 and CDR2 are SGHRS and YFSETQ. The CDR3 sequence is CASSVSPGTNPFIAEQYF. For the CDR3, the DNA is TGCGCCAGCAGCGTCTCACCCGGGACTAACCCCTTTATTGCCGAGCAGTACTTC.

V usage is TRBV18 and J usage is TRBJ2-1; D possibly corresponds to TRBD2 (6 bases). This CDR3 spans 15 amino acids. V was cut by 0 bases and J by 9 bases, with 15 bases left in between. Germline V lookup: CDR1 KGHSH, CDR2 LQKENI. In DNA form, the CDR3 reads TGTGCCAGCTCACCACCTTTTCGGGAGTGGGGTGAGCAGTTCTTC. Translated, it gives CASSPPFREWGEQFF.

V gene TRBV19 combines with J gene TRBJ2-7, with D perhaps matching TRBD2 (5 bases). This CDR3 region has 15 residues. Germline V gene sequence: CDR1 LNHDA, CDR2 SQIVND (reference sequence). Trimming stripped 4 bases from V and 0 bases from J, with 13 bases between. DNA of the CDR3: TGTGCCAGTAGTACCGGACTTATGAGCTCCTACGAGCAGTACTTC. This codes for CASSTGLMSSYEQYF.